The 2 T cell receptor beta chains presented below share a single source sample, sequenced in a study of T cells in Graves' hyperthyroidism and ophthalmopathy. The investigators amplified TCR beta CDR3 regions from RNA transcripts. Carried out on the TCR CDR3, a first-round RT-PCR used the HTBI primer set. MiXCR was run by TCRdb on the multiplex PCR reads, yielding one entry per CDR3 protein. The data show hundreds of thousands of distinct CDR3 sequences, roughly 14% seen once. The sample taken for sequencing was blood. Receptors originate from a woman aged 40 to 55 with Graves' ophthalmopathy.

This clonotype was picked up a small number of times. This sequence joins TRBV20-1 and TRBJ1-3; D call uncertain. This CDR3 region has 12 residues. V dropped 4 bases and J dropped 2 bases, with 6 bases sitting between them. Germline CDR1 and CDR2: DFQATT and SNEGSKA (reference sequence). Here the CDR3 reads CSAKTPGNTIYF. Written as DNA, the CDR3 is TGCAGTGCTAAGACACCTGGAAACACCATATATTTT.

V and J are TRBV4-2 and TRBJ2-7, with D maybe TRBD2 (5 bases). Looked up from germline, CDR1 is LGHNA and CDR2 is YNFKEQ. The CDR3 runs to 16 residues. Trimming left V 0 bases short and J 0 bases short, with 12 bases between. CDR3 in amino acids: CASSQEAGLSSYEQYF. CDR3 DNA sequence: TGTGCCAGCAGCCAAGAGGCAGGACTGAGCTCCTACGAGCAGTACTTC.